Listed below are T cell receptor beta chains from one sample, sequenced in a study of T-cell reconstitution after alpha-beta-depleted transplantation in children. TCRdb redid the calling of the PCR reads with MiXCR, one entry per CDR3 protein. In the table there are some 530,000 distinct CDR3 sequences, 12% of which are singletons. Sequencing used PBMCs from the stem cell graft donor, obtained from the stem cell graft. These receptors were taken from a human donor who donated a stem cell graft to a child with combined immunodeficiency. CDR3s include the opening cysteine and the closing phenylalanine or tryptophan. The D gene is left open where the match is weak. Where a row states a size, it is once, few, many or the class of an expanded clone; other rows omit it.

TRBV20-1	few	TRBD1	TRBJ2-1	TGCAGTGCTCGCGACAGGGTAGCCTACAATGAGCAGTTCTTC	CSARDRVAYNEQFF
TRBV6-5	.	.	TRBJ2-3	TGTGCCACCCTCGGGCGGGATGGGACAGATACGCAGTATTTT	CATLGRDGTDTQYF
TRBV15	.	.	TRBJ2-7	TGTGCCACCAGCGGCGGAGTATCCGGCTACGAGCAGTACTTC	CATSGGVSGYEQYF
TRBV6-2/TRBV6-3	few	TRBD2	TRBJ2-7	TGTGCCAGTAGCGGTTCCGGGGGGTACGAGCAGTACTTC	CASSGSGGYEQYF
TRBV14	.	TRBD2	TRBJ2-1	TGTGCCAGCAGCCGGGGACTTAGCGGGATCAATGAGCAGTTCTTC	CASSRGLSGINEQFF
TRBV28	few	.	TRBJ1-2	TGTGCCAGCAGTTTCACTGGACAGAGTAACTATGGCTACACCTTC	CASSFTGQSNYGYTF
TRBV20-1	few	.	TRBJ1-2	TGCAGTGCCGACGGCAGGGGATTTGGCTACACCTTC	CSADGRGFGYTF
TRBV12-3/TRBV12-4	many	.	TRBJ2-5	TGTGCCAGCAGTTTACTGACGGGAAAGACCCAGTACTTC	CASSLLTGKTQYF
TRBV6-2/TRBV6-3	few	.	TRBJ2-5	TGTGCCAGCAGTGGTGACTGGTCGGAGACCCAGTACTTC	CASSGDWSETQYF
TRBV7-9	.	.	TRBJ2-4	TGTGCCAGCAGCTTTAGTGGGGGTGAGGACATTCAGTACTTC	CASSFSGGEDIQYF
TRBV6-2/TRBV6-3	.	.	TRBJ1-2	TGTGCCAGCAGTTACGCGGTCCATGGCTACACCTTC	CASSYAVHGYTF
TRBV20-1	.	.	TRBJ1-5	TGCAGTGCGCCCGGGACAATCTATAGCAATCAGCCCCAGCATTTT	CSAPGTIYSNQPQHF
TRBV30	.	.	TRBJ1-1	TGTGCCTGGAGTGAACAACTAAACACTGAAGCTTTCTTT	CAWSEQLNTEAFF
TRBV5-1	few	.	TRBJ2-3	TGCGCCAGCAGCTTGGCCGAGGGCAGGGGCACAGATACGCAGTATTTT	CASSLAEGRGTDTQYF
TRBV24-1	few	.	TRBJ2-1	TGTGCCACCAGTGATTCGTTCGGCAGGCAGTTCTTC	CATSDSFGRQFF
TRBV5-1	.	.	TRBJ2-7	TGCGCCAGCAGCCAGACCCGGGACACCTACTACGAGCAGTACTTC	CASSQTRDTYYEQYF
TRBV18	few	.	TRBJ2-7	TGTGCCAGCTCACTAGAGACTACCACCTACGAGCAGTACTTC	CASSLETTTYEQYF
TRBV20-1	.	.	TRBJ1-5	TGCAGTGCCATCCCCGGCGGCAATCAGCCCCAGCATTTT	CSAIPGGNQPQHF
TRBV5-1	.	.	TRBJ2-5	TGCGCCAGCAGCTTGGGGGGAGCCCGGGGAGAGACCCAGTACTTC	CASSLGGARGETQYF
TRBV7-6	many	TRBD2	TRBJ2-1	TGTGCCAGCAGTCGACTAGCGGGAGAATACAATGAGCAGTTCTTC	CASSRLAGEYNEQFF
TRBV12-5	many	.	TRBJ1-1	TGTGCTAGTGGTTTGGTCCAGGGGTTGGGTGAAGCTTTCTTT	CASGLVQGLGEAFF
TRBV6-1	few	TRBD2	TRBJ2-1	TGTGCCAGCAGTAAGACTAGCGGTACCTACAATGAGCAGTTCTTC	CASSKTSGTYNEQFF
TRBV12-3/TRBV12-4	many	TRBD2	TRBJ2-3	TGTGCCAGCAGTAGAGCGGGAGGGAGCACAGATACGCAGTATTTT	CASSRAGGSTDTQYF
TRBV5-1	many	.	TRBJ2-3	TGCGCCAGCAGCTTGGACGACAGGTTTAGCACAGATACGCAGTATTTT	CASSLDDRFSTDTQYF
TRBV10-3	few	.	TRBJ2-6	TGTGCCATCAGTGACAGGGAGGTGGCTGGGGCCAACGTCCTGACTTTC	CAISDREVAGANVLTF
TRBV30	.	.	TRBJ2-5	TGTGCCTGGAGTGCCCAAGAGACCCAGTACTTC	CAWSAQETQYF
TRBV4-2	once	TRBD1	TRBJ2-7	TGTGCCAGCAGCGCCCGACAGGGGACGGGTAGCTACGAGCAGTACTTC	CASSARQGTGSYEQYF
TRBV29-1	many	.	TRBJ2-7	TGCAGCACATTCGGGACTTATACTGACGAGCAGTACTTC	CSTFGTYTDEQYF
TRBV6-5	.	.	TRBJ1-1	TGTGCCAGCAGTTACATTCTCGGGAACACTGAAGCTTTCTTT	CASSYILGNTEAFF
TRBV7-2	.	TRBD2	TRBJ2-1	TGTGCCAGCAGCTCGACTAGCGGGATCCCAGGCGAGCAGTTCTTC	CASSSTSGIPGEQFF
TRBV4-2	.	TRBD1	TRBJ1-4	TGTGCCAGCAGCCCCCGGGACAGGGGGCGTCCAACTAATGAAAAACTGTTTTTT	CASSPRDRGRPTNEKLFF
TRBV15	.	.	TRBJ2-3	TGTGCCACCAGTCTGGACCGAAGCACAGATACGCAGTATTTT	CATSLDRSTDTQYF
TRBV9	few	.	TRBJ2-3	TGTGCCAGCAGCGTATACGGGGTCGTGGCAGATACGCAGTATTTT	CASSVYGVVADTQYF
TRBV28	many	TRBD1	TRBJ1-3	TGTGCCAGCAGCCCCGGGACAGGACCTGGAAACACCATATATTTT	CASSPGTGPGNTIYF
TRBV12-3/TRBV12-4	few	TRBD2	TRBJ2-2	TGTGCCAGCAAGGAGGAGCGGGGCTACACCGGGGAGCTGTTTTTT	CASKEERGYTGELFF
TRBV18	.	TRBD2	TRBJ2-5	TGTGCCAGCTCACCACCTCTAGCGGGGGGCCAAGAGACCCAGTACTTC	CASSPPLAGGQETQYF
TRBV12-3/TRBV12-4	few	.	TRBJ2-1	TGTGCCAGCAGTTTCTCTGGGGGGGCTGTATGGTATGAGCAGTTCTTC	CASSFSGGAVWYEQFF
TRBV7-9	few	TRBD1	TRBJ1-6	TGTGCCAGCAGCAATTCCAAGACAGGGGAGCGTTCACCCCTCCACTTT	CASSNSKTGERSPLHF
TRBV12-5	many	.	TRBJ2-1	TGTGCTAGTGGTTTGGACTTGGGGGACCCCACCGCCAATGAGCAGTTCTTC	CASGLDLGDPTANEQFF
TRBV20-1	.	TRBD2	TRBJ2-3	TGCAGTGCCCCACCCTCAGCGGGGGGGCCACCAGATACGCAGTATTTT	CSAPPSAGGPPDTQYF
TRBV20-1	many	TRBD2	TRBJ2-2	TGCAGTGCTACGAGAGCGGGAGGTAGTATCACCGGGGAGCTGTTTTTT	CSATRAGGSITGELFF
TRBV29-1	many	.	TRBJ2-1	TGCAGCGTTGTCCGGACAGTAAACAATGAGCAGTTCTTC	CSVVRTVNNEQFF
TRBV10-3	few	.	TRBJ2-5	TGTGCCATCTCGAGGGTTCCCAGCCAAGAGACCCAGTACTTC	CAISRVPSQETQYF
TRBV9	.	TRBD2	TRBJ2-3	TGTGCCAGCAGCGAAATTGGTAGCGGGGGGGGAGATACGCAGTATTTT	CASSEIGSGGGDTQYF
TRBV18	.	.	TRBJ2-3	TGTGCCAGCTCACCACTGTTGGGAGTAGCATCGGATACGCAGTATTTT	CASSPLLGVASDTQYF
TRBV5-6	.	TRBD1	TRBJ1-4	TGTGCCAGCAGCCCGGGGGGGACAGGAGAAAAACTGTTTTTT	CASSPGGTGEKLFF